This note documents a single TCR beta chain sequence. This CDR3 has 13 residues. From germline, CDR1 is MNHEY and CDR2 SMNVEV (reference sequence). The ends were cut back, 5 bases at V and 5 bases at J, with 12 bases in the middle. Using unique molecular identifiers, the investigators prepared the TCRbeta library. From the PCR reads, TCRdb called clonotypes with MiXCR, one entry per CDR3 protein. The sample yields 380,000 or so distinct CDR3 sequences, 13% seen once. The data belong to a study of T-cell reconstitution after alpha-beta-depleted transplantation in children. The genes are TRBV27 and TRBJ1-2; D uncertain. The sequencing here drew on PBMCs, taken from the stem cell graft. The TCR sequence derives from a human donor who donated a stem cell graft to a child with Fanconi anemia. The CDR3 loop reads CASSPLGMYGYTF. In DNA form, the CDR3 reads TGTGCCAGCAGTCCGCTGGGGATGTATGGCTACACCTTC.